This T cell receptor (beta chain) was identified in a study of cytomegalovirus exposure and HLA in healthy donors. Findings of the study overall: A later analysis linked around 17,000 TCR beta sequences to HLA alleles at 0.05 false discovery rate.

Germline lookup yields CDR1 LGHNA and CDR2 YNFKEQ. Trimming took 4 bases from V and 0 from J; bases not matched to a gene: 5. The CDR3 extends over 16 amino acids. The PCR had 60 Vbeta and 13 Jbeta primers. Measured with immunoSEQ multiplex PCR; TCRdb has only the in-frame clones, and not every one. Among 200,000 to 250,000 clones, 70% to 90% were seen once, and the ten largest hold about 0.22%. As to this clone: Its specificity is not known.

The rearrangement links TRBV4-2 to TRBJ2-7, with 11 bases matching TRBD2. The clonotype was recovered from a girl between 2 and 10 years old in good health and CMV-seronegative. Sequencing input: PBMCs. CDR3 coding DNA: TGTGCCAGCAGCCGAGAACTAGCGGGAGCCTCCTACGAGCAGTACTTC. This translates into CASSRELAGASYEQYF.